Listed below are T cell receptor beta chains from one sample, sequenced in a study of blood T cell repertoires in COVID-19. TCRdb keeps only in-frame clones here, not all; method: immunoSEQ multiplex PCR. Of around 100,000 clones listed, approximately 86% are singletons. Sequenced: peripheral blood. The source of these receptors is a man aged 35 to 55 with acute or convalescent COVID-19. The conserved cysteine and the conserved F or W are not part of the CDR3 here. D genes are given only for firm matches.

>TRBJ2-1|.|TRBV5-1
ASSNPDKYNEQF
>TRBJ2-7|TRBD1|TRBV15
ATSSPRTGGYEQY
>TRBJ1-5|TRBD1|TRBV19
ASSRPGQGIGGQPQH
>TRBJ1-3|.|TRBV6-5
ASSWGGYSGNTIY
>TRBJ2-7|.|TRBV11-2
ASSEQGLGVSYEQY
>TRBJ1-2|.|TRBV10-3
AISEQTEINYGYT
>TRBJ2-7|.|TRBV7-9
ASSLGLGSSYEQY
>TRBJ2-7|.|TRBV2
ASSEGQAHYEQY
>TRBJ1-2|.|TRBV6-5
ASSVGGDQYGYT
>TRBJ1-1|.|TRBV30
AWSRRGPDTEAF
>TRBJ2-1|TRBD2|TRBV13
ASSWASGRKSEQF
>TRBJ1-1|TRBD1|TRBV5-5
ASSPDRGAEAF
>TRBJ1-2|.|TRBV19
ASREGPSYGYT
>TRBJ2-1|TRBD2|TRBV2
ASSKGSGSSYEQF
>TRBJ2-3|TRBD2|TRBV24-1
ATSDSATSGRADQGDTQY
>TRBJ1-2|TRBD1|TRBV2
ASLRDRVTDGYT
>TRBJ1-4|.|TRBV7-8
ASSPLGRGANEKLF
>TRBJ2-7|.|TRBV3-1/TRBV3-2
ASSTMGTHEQY
>TRBJ1-1|.|TRBV6-1
ASSERGGWDTEAF
>TRBJ1-6|.|TRBV5-4
ASSLQGKNSPLH
>TRBJ2-5|.|TRBV5-6
ASSSDYSKTQY
>TRBJ1-5|.|TRBV19
ASTDSLGNQPQH
>TRBJ2-3|TRBD2|TRBV5-1
ASRTSGSTDTQY
>TRBJ2-7|.|TRBV7-9
ASSLDETIHEQY
>TRBJ2-3|.|TRBV7-3
ASSLAGYSTDTQY
>TRBJ2-1|.|TRBV18
ASSPVDSGEQF
>TRBJ2-2|.|TRBV7-8
AIAVPSRDTGELF
>TRBJ1-4|.|TRBV3-1/TRBV3-2
ASSHSATNEKLF
>TRBJ1-2|.|TRBV4-1
ASSLREIGVNGYT
>TRBJ2-7|.|TRBV4-2
ASSQVGNPGDEQY
>TRBJ1-3|.|TRBV5-4
ASSLDPVSSGNTIY
>TRBJ1-6|TRBD1|TRBV6-1
ASSEGTGVGSPLH
>TRBJ2-3|TRBD2|TRBV5-1
ASSPDSGGRADTQY
>TRBJ1-1|.|TRBV6-5
ASSTTEAF
>TRBJ2-1|TRBD2|TRBV7-9
ASSPRAGGSSYNEQF
>TRBJ2-5|.|TRBV12-3/TRBV12-4
ASSFRETQY
>TRBJ1-3|.|TRBV6-1
ASSAGGRGSGNTIY
>TRBJ2-2|TRBD2|TRBV2
ASRRRLAITGELF
>TRBJ2-7|.|TRBV4-3
ASSQLAGGTGGYEQY
>TRBJ2-1|.|TRBV11-2
ASSPPGWDEQF
>TRBJ2-5|TRBD1|TRBV5-1
ASLGQEETQY
>TRBJ1-6|.|TRBV24-1
ATSKTDSSSYNSPLH
>TRBJ2-7|.|TRBV12-3/TRBV12-4
ASSLGTSYEQY
>TRBJ1-4|.|TRBV5-5
ASSSRGSEKLF
>TRBJ2-7|.|TRBV5-1
ASSLDGISREQY
>TRBJ1-5|.|TRBV9
ASSVGQAPSQPQH
>TRBJ1-5|TRBD1|TRBV19
ASSMDREQPQH